The 15 T cell receptor beta chains below all came from one sample that was sequenced in a study of monozygotic twins with inflammatory bowel disease. TCRdb re-called the 5' RACE reads and gives one entry per CDR3 protein, without DNA. In all, the sample yields 350,000 to 500,000 distinct CDR3 sequences. Sequencing was carried out using blood. These receptors came from a human donor with ulcerative colitis or Crohn's disease, or a healthy co-twin of an affected twin (not recorded which).

The chain links TRBV29-1 to TRBJ2-2. Germline CDR1 reads SQVTM; CDR2 reads ANQGSEA. This CDR3 has 11 amino acids. The CDR3 sequence: CSVETAGELFF.

The chain has TRBV19 and TRBJ1-1; no DNA is available, so the TRBD1 call from TCRdb remains unchecked. CDR1 LNHDA and CDR2 SQIVND come from the germline V gene (reference sequence). This CDR3 comprises 17 residues. CDR3 amino acids: CASSIVLQGGVNTEAFF.

The chain links TRBV5-1 to TRBJ1-1; the D call of TRBD1 rests on TCRdb alone, since no DNA is present to check it. The CDR3 sequence is 12 residues long. The V gene's germline CDR1 is SGHRS and CDR2 YFSETQ. The CDR3 sequence is CASSLGTGRAFF.

The genes are TRBV2 and TRBJ2-3; TCRdb reports TRBD1, a call that lacks DNA to check it against. CDR3 length: 12 amino acids. In germline, CDR1 is SNHLY, CDR2 FYNNEI. This CDR3 reads CASTQGANTQYF.

This rearrangement joins TRBV12-5 to TRBJ2-3; TCRdb gives TRBD2 as the D gene, but with no DNA this cannot be confirmed. The germline gives CDR1 LGHNT, CDR2 FRNRAP. The CDR3 has 15 amino acids. CDR3 region: CASGSTSAPPDTQYF.

The V and J genes are TRBV5-1 and TRBJ2-1; TCRdb's D gene call, TRBD1, goes unchecked for lack of DNA. CDR3 length: 16 residues. Germline V gene data show CDR1 as SGHRS and CDR2 as YFSETQ. CDR3: CASSLANQGRYNEQFF.

This rearrangement joins TRBV3-1 to TRBJ1-2; TCRdb indicates TRBD1, and absent DNA this call remains unverified. Germline CDR1 reads LGHDT; CDR2 reads YNNKEL (reference sequence). This CDR3 has 15 residues. This CDR3 is CASSQDGLTLGGYTF.

This chain joins TRBV27 and TRBJ2-7; absent DNA, TCRdb's TRBD2 call cannot be checked. The CDR3 totals 17 residues. Germline CDR1 and CDR2: MNHEY and SMNVEV (reference sequence). CDR3 region: CASSPERPPGGVGEQYF.

The genes are TRBV30 and TRBJ2-1; the D call of TRBD2 rests on TCRdb alone, since no DNA is present to check it. The CDR3 runs 14 residues. The germline gives CDR1 GTSNPN, CDR2 SVGIG (reference sequence). The CDR3 loop reads CAWSRTSGDWEQFF.

This chain links TRBV20-1 with TRBJ1-6; TCRdb lists TRBD1, though no DNA is available to test this call. The CDR3 consists of 14 residues. Per germline, CDR1 DFQATT and CDR2 SNEGSKA (reference sequence). The CDR3 here is CSASVGTANSPLHF.

The chain couples TRBV7-9 to TRBJ1-2; TCRdb calls TRBD1, which cannot be checked without DNA. Per the germline V gene, CDR1 is SEHNR and CDR2 is FQNEAQ (reference sequence). The CDR3 is 14 amino acids. The CDR3 reads CASSSSQEYYGYTF.

The gene calls are TRBV6-5 and TRBJ1-1; TCRdb selects TRBD1, and the lack of DNA leaves this call unchecked. The CDR3 consists of 16 residues. CDR1 and CDR2 from the germline V gene are MNHEY and SVGAGI. The CDR3: CASSYSIQGKFTEAFF.

CDR3 protein: CASSLGAISYNEQFF. The chain recombines TRBV5-1 with TRBJ2-1; lacking DNA, the TRBD2 call made by TCRdb goes unchecked. The CDR3 runs 15 residues. Germline CDR1 and CDR2: SGHRS and YFSETQ. The variable domain in full, with the rest retrieved from reference TRBV5-1 and TRBJ2-1, is KAGVTQTPRYLIKTRGQQVTLSCSPISGHRSVSWYQQTPGQGLQFLFEYFSETQRNKGNFPGRFSGRQFSNSRSEMNVSTLELGDSALYLCASSLGAISYNEQFFGPGTRLTVL.

The V call is TRBV7-6, the J call TRBJ1-1. This CDR3 region has 14 residues. Germline assignment: CDR1 SGHVS and CDR2 FNYEAQ. The CDR3 reads CASSGWGAQTEAFF.

This CDR3 reads CSADTGQVNYGYTF. The chain combines TRBV20-1 with TRBJ1-2; TCRdb returns TRBD1, unconfirmable since there is no DNA. CDR3 length equals 14 residues. Germline CDR1 reads DFQATT; CDR2 reads SNEGSKA (reference sequence).